This passage covers 23 T cell receptor beta chains from one sample sequenced in a study of blood T cell repertoires in COVID-19. TCRdb's table, derived via immunoSEQ multiplex PCR, lists solely in-frame clones and lacks some. The sample holds about 300,000 clones; 88% are singletons and the top ten take about 8.5%. The material sequenced was peripheral blood. These receptors all come from a man aged 18 to 30 with active or convalescent COVID-19.

This clone has just one count. The gene calls are TRBV6-2 or TRBV6-3 and TRBJ1-4; no reliable D call. Trimming stripped 5 bases from V and 15 bases from J, with 13 bases between. CDR1 and CDR2 (germline): MNHEY, SVGEGT. The CDR3 totals 11 residues. The CDR3 nucleotides read TGTGCCAGCAGTCAGCCGGGAGGGTTGTTTTTT. The encoded protein is CASSQPGGLFF.

This clone was recorded only once. V usage is TRBV10-3 and J usage is TRBJ1-2; 7 bases fit TRBD1. This CDR3 has 16 amino acids. Germline V gene lookup returns CDR1 ENHRY and CDR2 SYGVKD. V was clipped by 2 bases and J by 5 bases; unmatched bases: 11. In nucleotides, the CDR3 is TGTGCCATCAGTGAGGGACAGGCGGCGCCGGGGTATGGCTACACCTTC. Translation gives CAISEGQAAPGYGYTF.

CDR3 in amino acids: CASSVDSTGSPLHF. In DNA form, the CDR3 reads TGTGCCAGCAGCGTTGACAGTACGGGTTCACCCCTCCACTTT. The rearrangement links TRBV5-4 to TRBJ1-6, with a weak D call TRBD1 (5 bases). V dropped 4 bases and J dropped 9 bases, with 14 bases sitting between them. CDR3 length equals 14 residues. Per the germline V gene, CDR1 is SGHNT and CDR2 is YYREEE (reference sequence).

This clone was found a few times. This chain links TRBV5-1 with TRBJ1-6; 7 bases align to TRBD1. V lost 4 bases to trimming and J lost 10 bases; unmatched junction nucleotides: 5. CDR1 SGHRS and CDR2 YFSETQ come from the germline V gene. This CDR3 spans 13 amino acids. This CDR3 is CASSTGQRSPLHF. CDR3 sequence (DNA): TGCGCCAGCAGCACGGGACAGAGATCACCCCTCCACTTT.

This chain joins TRBV13 and TRBJ2-1, with no clear D. V lost 5 bases and J 7 bases, leaving 12 bases between the germline ends. The germline V gene encodes CDR1 PRHDT and CDR2 FYEKMQ (reference sequence). This CDR3 has 13 amino acids. CDR3 bases: TGTGCCAGCAGCACAAGTCCTGTGAATGAGCAGTTCTTC. This encodes CASSTSPVNEQFF.

The chain links TRBV20-1 to TRBJ2-1, with D maybe TRBD1 (5 bases). CDR1 is DFQATT, CDR2 SNEGSKA, per germline (reference sequence). Trimming stripped 5 bases from V and 8 bases from J, with 10 bases between. CDR3 length: 11 amino acids. The CDR3 DNA reads as TGCAGTGCTGACCAGGGCTATGAGCAGTTCTTC. This sequence encodes CSADQGYEQFF.

The chain uses TRBV4-3 and TRBJ1-5; D is unresolved. Germline CDR1 reads LGHNA; CDR2 reads YSLEER. V gave up 0 bases and J gave up 7 bases, with 16 bases separating them. The CDR3 spans 16 residues. CDR3 DNA sequence: TGCGCCAGCAGCCAAGAGAGGTTGGCCGCGGGACAGCCCCAGCATTTT. Protein product: CASSQERLAAGQPQHF.

The chain combines TRBV6-2 or TRBV6-3 with TRBJ1-2; TRBD1 agrees at 8 bases. The CDR3 is 17 amino acids. After removal of 1 base from V and 4 bases from J, the junction contained 11 bases not matched to a gene. Germline CDR1 is MNHEY and CDR2 is SVGEGT. The CDR3 DNA is TGTGCCAGCAGTTACTTCGACAGGGGCGCCCTCATCTATGGCTACACCTTC. Its translation is CASSYFDRGALIYGYTF.

This clone came up a few times. The V and J genes are TRBV11-2 and TRBJ1-5; unclear D gene. V was shortened by 0 bases and J by 6 bases, with 12 bases between the two germline ends. The CDR3 is made up of 15 amino acids. Germline V gene data show CDR1 as SGHAT and CDR2 as FQNNGV. CDR3 loop: CASSLDRTRGQPQHF. CDR3 bases: TGTGCCAGCAGCTTAGATAGGACGCGGGGTCAGCCCCAGCATTTT.

This rearrangement joins TRBV29-1 to TRBJ1-3; D is unresolved. V was trimmed by 1 base and J by 0 bases, leaving 4 bases between them. The CDR3 has 13 residues. Germline assignment: CDR1 SQVTM and CDR2 ANQGSEA. Here the CDR3 reads CSVEGASGNTIYF. The CDR3 DNA reads as TGCAGCGTTGAAGGCGCCTCTGGAAACACCATATATTTT.

The chain links TRBV19 to TRBJ1-2, with a tentative D call TRBD1 (6 bases). V lost 7 bases and J 4 bases, leaving 13 bases between the germline ends. The germline V gene has CDR1 LNHDA and CDR2 SQIVND (reference sequence). This CDR3 has 13 residues. This CDR3 is CASTPGTPYGYTF. The CDR3 DNA sequence: TGTGCCAGTACCCCCGGGACACCCTATGGCTACACCTTC.

CDR3: CASSLDRLVAGELFF. The CDR3 DNA is TGTGCCAGCAGCCTTGACAGGCTCGTCGCCGGGGAGCTGTTTTTT. The J gene is TRBJ2-2, the V gene TRBV13; TRBD1 is a possible D gene (6 bases). This CDR3 has 15 amino acids. The ends were cut back, 5 bases at V and 6 bases at J, with 16 bases in the middle. Germline CDR1 is PRHDT and CDR2 is FYEKMQ (reference sequence).

The chain carries TRBV19 and TRBJ1-2; D is possibly TRBD1 (6 bases). The CDR3 length is 14 residues. Per germline, CDR1 LNHDA and CDR2 SQIVND (reference sequence). Between the trimmed V and J ends, which lost 6 bases and 5 bases, there was a span of 16 bases. The CDR3, as DNA: TGTGCCAGTAGCATCGGACAGCGCCGGTATGGCTACACCTTC. As protein: CASSIGQRRYGYTF. Filled out from reference TRBV19 and TRBJ1-2, the complete variable domain reads DGGITQSPKYLFRKEGQNVTLSCEQNLNHDAMYWYRQDPGQGLRLIYYSQIVNDFQKGDIAEGYSVSREKKESFPLTVTSAQKNPTAFYLCASSIGQRRYGYTFGSGTRLTVV.

This chain uses TRBV29-1 with TRBJ2-7; D is possibly TRBD2 (6 bases). Trimming shortened V by 5 bases and J by 6 bases, and 20 bases separated the two germline ends. CDR3 length equals 14 residues. Germline loops: CDR1 SQVTM, CDR2 ANQGSEA. CDR3: CSVLPRLGGLEQYF. The DNA for the CDR3 is TGCAGCGTTCTCCCAAGGCTCGGGGGACTCGAGCAGTACTTC.

The chain carries TRBV4-1 and TRBJ2-1; possibly TRBD2 for D (6 bases). This CDR3 has 14 residues. Germline values: CDR1 MGHRA, CDR2 YSYEKL. Trimming left V 0 bases short and J 8 bases short, with 11 bases between. In DNA form, the CDR3 reads TGCGCCAGCAGCCAAGAGGCGGGAACCGATGAGCAGTTCTTC. Encoded protein: CASSQEAGTDEQFF.

This chain joins TRBV6-4 and TRBJ2-3; tentatively, D is TRBD2 (6 bases). Trimming took 0 bases from V and 4 from J, leaving 11 bases between them. CDR3 length: 15 residues. Germline CDR1 and CDR2: MRHNA and SNTAGT. CDR3: CASSDSGAGSDTQYF. CDR3 DNA sequence: TGTGCCAGCAGTGACTCAGGGGCGGGGTCAGATACGCAGTATTTT.

The rearrangement uses TRBV12-3 or TRBV12-4 and TRBJ1-2; D unresolved. The V gene lost 3 bases and the J gene lost 7 bases, with 9 bases spanning the gap. The CDR3 is 12 amino acids. This CDR3 is CASSFSVIGYTF. CDR3 DNA: TGTGCCAGCAGTTTTTCGGTAATTGGCTACACCTTC.

The chain recombines TRBV5-1 with TRBJ2-4; 8 bases agree with TRBD1. The germline gives CDR1 SGHRS, CDR2 YFSETQ. The V and J ends lost 1 base and 8 bases, in that order; junction bases with no gene match: 2. CDR3 length: 13 residues. The CDR3 sequence: CASSLPTGDIQYF. CDR3 coding DNA: TGCGCCAGCAGCTTGCCGACAGGGGACATTCAGTACTTC. Full variable domain (rest looked up from reference TRBV5-1 and TRBJ2-4): KAGVTQTPRYLIKTRGQQVTLSCSPISGHRSVSWYQQTPGQGLQFLFEYFSETQRNKGNFPGRFSGRQFSNSRSEMNVSTLELGDSALYLCASSLPTGDIQYFGAGTRLSVL.

The gene calls are TRBV29-1 and TRBJ1-2, with D perhaps TRBD1 (6 bases). The V gene lost 7 bases and the J gene lost 0 bases, with 12 bases spanning the gap. Germline CDR1 is SQVTM and CDR2 is ANQGSEA. The CDR3 runs to 13 residues. As DNA, the CDR3 is TGCAGCGCAACACAGGGAGCTAACTATGGCTACACCTTC. It codes for CSATQGANYGYTF. The full variable domain, rest sourced from reference TRBV29-1 and TRBJ1-2, is SAVISQKPSRDICQRGTSLTIQCQVDSQVTMMFWYRQQPGQSLTLIATANQGSEATYESGFVIDKFPISRPNLTFSTLTVSNMSPEDSSIYLCSATQGANYGYTFGSGTRLTVV.

The rearrangement links TRBV18 to TRBJ2-7; D may be TRBD1 (5 bases). The CDR3 covers 13 residues. The V gene lost 4 bases and the J gene lost 1 base, with 8 bases spanning the gap. Looked up from germline, CDR1 is KGHSH and CDR2 is LQKENI. For the CDR3, the DNA is TGTGCCAGCTCACGTGACAGATCCTACGAGCAGTACTTC. Its protein product is CASSRDRSYEQYF.

This chain joins TRBV10-3 and TRBJ2-5; 14 positions agree with TRBD2. The V and J ends lost 8 bases and 2 bases, in that order; junction bases with no gene match: 4. Germline V gene lookup returns CDR1 ENHRY and CDR2 SYGVKD. CDR3 length equals 15 residues. In nucleotides, the CDR3 is TGTGCCATCGGCGGGACTAGCGGGGGTCAAGAGACCCAGTACTTC. Protein product: CAIGGTSGGQETQYF.

The J gene is TRBJ1-2, the V gene TRBV7-9, with D unclear. The V end was cut by 2 bases, the J end by 8 bases, with 21 bases between. Germline CDR1 SEHNR, CDR2 FQNEAQ (reference sequence). The CDR3 contains 16 residues. In DNA form, the CDR3 reads TGTGCCAGCAGCTTATCGCAGACAACAACAACAAGGGGCTACACCTTC. It is translated as CASSLSQTTTTRGYTF.

As to this clone: The junction and the germline gene differ at one end; a read error may be behind it. The J gene is TRBJ2-1, the V gene TRBV18; D might be TRBD1 (6 bases). Germline CDR1 and CDR2: KGHSH and LQKENI. This CDR3 contains 13 residues. The CDR3 DNA is TGTGCCAGCTCACCATTCGAGGACAGTTCACGGGTCTTC. Residues: CASSPFEDSSRVF.